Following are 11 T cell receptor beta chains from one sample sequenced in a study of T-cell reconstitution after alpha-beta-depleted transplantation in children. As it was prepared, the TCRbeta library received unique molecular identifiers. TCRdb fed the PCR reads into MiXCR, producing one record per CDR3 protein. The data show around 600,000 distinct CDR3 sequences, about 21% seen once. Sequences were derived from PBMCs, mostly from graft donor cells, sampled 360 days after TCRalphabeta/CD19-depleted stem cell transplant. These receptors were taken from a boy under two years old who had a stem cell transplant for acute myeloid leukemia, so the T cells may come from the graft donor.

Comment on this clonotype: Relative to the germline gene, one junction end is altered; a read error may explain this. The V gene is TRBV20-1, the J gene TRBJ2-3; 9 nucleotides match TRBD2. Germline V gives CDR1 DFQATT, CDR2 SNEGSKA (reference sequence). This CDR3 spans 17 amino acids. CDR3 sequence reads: CCALRPVSGGSTDTQYF. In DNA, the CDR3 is TGCTGTGCTCTCCGTCCCGTTAGCGGGGGTAGCACAGATACGCAGTATTTT.

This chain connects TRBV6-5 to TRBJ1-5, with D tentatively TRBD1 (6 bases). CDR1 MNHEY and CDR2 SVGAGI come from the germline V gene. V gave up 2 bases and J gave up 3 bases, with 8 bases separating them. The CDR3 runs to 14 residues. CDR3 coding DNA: TGTGCCAGCAGTTACGGGGGCGACAATCAGCCCCAGCATTTT. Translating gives CASSYGGDNQPQHF.

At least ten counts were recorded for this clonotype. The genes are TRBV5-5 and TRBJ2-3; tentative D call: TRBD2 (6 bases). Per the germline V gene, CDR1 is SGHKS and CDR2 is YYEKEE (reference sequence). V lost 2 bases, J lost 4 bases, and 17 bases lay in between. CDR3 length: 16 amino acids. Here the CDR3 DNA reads TGTGCCAGCAGCTTTAAACGGAGGGTAGCGGCAGATACGCAGTATTTT. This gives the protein CASSFKRRVAADTQYF.

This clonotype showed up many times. CDR3 nucleotides: TGTGCCAGCAGCCTTCTTCGCGAAACGGAGACCCAGTACTTC. Translation gives CASSLLRETETQYF. V usage is TRBV7-9 and J usage is TRBJ2-5, with D uncertain. The germline V gene has CDR1 SEHNR and CDR2 FQNEAQ (reference sequence). The CDR3 runs 14 residues. V was clipped by 5 bases and J by 5 bases, with 15 bases between them.

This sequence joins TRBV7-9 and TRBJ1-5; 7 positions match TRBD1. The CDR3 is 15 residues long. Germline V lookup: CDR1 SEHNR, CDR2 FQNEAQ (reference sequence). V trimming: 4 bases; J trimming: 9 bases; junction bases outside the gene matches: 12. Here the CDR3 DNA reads TGTGCCAGCAGCTCAACCCCCGACAGGGAGGCGCCCCAGCATTTT. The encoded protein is CASSSTPDREAPQHF.

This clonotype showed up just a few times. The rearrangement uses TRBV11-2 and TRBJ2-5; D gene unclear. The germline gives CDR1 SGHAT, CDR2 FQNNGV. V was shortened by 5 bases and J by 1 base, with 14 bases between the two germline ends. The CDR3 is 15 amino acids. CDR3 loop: CASSLPPDGQETQYF. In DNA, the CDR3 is TGTGCCAGCAGCCTACCACCGGACGGCCAAGAGACCCAGTACTTC.

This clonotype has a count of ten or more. CDR3: CASSSPMGWAGGLTDTQYF. In DNA form, the CDR3 reads TGTGCCAGCAGCTCACCCATGGGATGGGCGGGGGGCCTTACAGATACGCAGTATTTT. V gene TRBV11-3 combines with J gene TRBJ2-3; 8 positions agree with TRBD2. The CDR3 is made up of 19 amino acids. Germline V gene data show CDR1 as SGHNT and CDR2 as YENEEA. V shed 4 bases and J 3 bases; nucleotides not matched to a gene: 18. The entire variable domain, with the rest obtained from reference TRBV11-3 and TRBJ2-3, is as follows: EAGVVQSPRYKIIEKKQPVAFWCNPISGHNTLYWYLQNLGQGPELLIRYENEEAVDDSQLPKDRFSAERLKGVDSTLKIQPAELGDSAVYLCASSSPMGWAGGLTDTQYFGPGTRLTVL.

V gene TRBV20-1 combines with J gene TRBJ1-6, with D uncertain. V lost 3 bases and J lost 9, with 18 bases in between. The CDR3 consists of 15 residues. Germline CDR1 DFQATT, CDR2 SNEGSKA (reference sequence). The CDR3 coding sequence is TGCAGTGCTAGCCCCCTCGGACGGGAGAGTTCACCCCTCCACTTT. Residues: CSASPLGRESSPLHF.

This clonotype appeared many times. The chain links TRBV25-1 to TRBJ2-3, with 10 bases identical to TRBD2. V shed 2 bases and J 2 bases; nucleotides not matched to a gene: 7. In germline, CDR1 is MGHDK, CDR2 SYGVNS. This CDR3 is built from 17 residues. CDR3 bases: TGTGCCAGCAGTGAAAGGCTAGCGGGGGAGTACACAGATACGCAGTATTTT. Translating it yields CASSERLAGEYTDTQYF.

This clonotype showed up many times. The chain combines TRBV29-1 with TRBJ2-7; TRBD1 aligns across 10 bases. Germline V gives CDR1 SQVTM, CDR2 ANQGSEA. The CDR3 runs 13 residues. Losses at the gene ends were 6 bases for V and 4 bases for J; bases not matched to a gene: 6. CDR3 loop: CSVPGQGSYEQYF. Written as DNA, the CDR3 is TGCAGCGTGCCGGGACAGGGGTCGTACGAGCAGTACTTC.

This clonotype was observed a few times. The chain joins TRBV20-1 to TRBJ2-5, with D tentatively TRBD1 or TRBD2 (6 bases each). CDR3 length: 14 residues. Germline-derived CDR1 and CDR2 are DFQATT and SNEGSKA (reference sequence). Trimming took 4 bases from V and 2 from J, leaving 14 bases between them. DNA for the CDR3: TGCAGTGCTATGGGGGGACAAGCACAAGAGACCCAGTACTTC. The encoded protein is CSAMGGQAQETQYF.